This T cell receptor beta chain was recovered during a study of blood T cells in healthy people across ages. This clonotype was counted between two and nine times. Whenever a sample was processed, at least 6.5 million PBMCs were isolated. Combining a sample-barcoded 5' primer with a J-beta primer mix, a second PCR ran for roughly 6 to 11 cycles. TCRdb reprocessed the 5' RACE reads with MiXCR, giving one entry per CDR3 protein. The sample carries roughly 1,000,000 distinct CDR3 sequences, roughly a quarter recorded once. The same sample was also studied in work on T cells of mothers and their children. From that paper: Microchimeric T cell clones that persisted were not detected.

What was sequenced was blood. The clonotype originates from a girl aged 2-10 years in good health.

CDR3 DNA sequence: TGTGCCAGCAGCCAATATCACCGGGACAGGACCTACGAGCAGTACTTC. This gives the protein CASSQYHRDRTYEQYF. This rearrangement joins TRBV14 to TRBJ2-7; 8 nucleotides align to TRBD1. Germline CDR1 is SGHDN and CDR2 is FVKESK. V trimming: 2 bases; J trimming: 2 bases; junction bases outside the gene matches: 8. This CDR3 has 16 residues.